This T cell receptor beta chain was retrieved from a study of shared clonotypes between healthy human individuals. The germline gives CDR1 SEHNR, CDR2 FQNEAQ (reference sequence). The V end was cut by 4 bases, the J end by 7 bases, with 20 bases between. This CDR3 contains 16 residues. Cells designated naive CD8 were CD45RO-negative and were positively selected for CCR7, with terminally differentiated effector memory CD45RA+ cells excluded. TCRdb's copy holds only in-frame clones and misses some; the assay was immunoSEQ multiplex PCR. This sample has 800,000 to 950,000 clones, with around 96% found just once.

The sequence came from a man aged 25 to 45 in good health. The sequenced sample was naive CD8+ T cells sorted from blood. The V gene is TRBV7-9, the J gene TRBJ1-3, with D possibly being TRBD1 (6 bases). The CDR3 region has the DNA TGTGCCAGCAGCTGGTACCGGGACACAAGAGGGAACACCATATATTTT. Translated: CASSWYRDTRGNTIYF.